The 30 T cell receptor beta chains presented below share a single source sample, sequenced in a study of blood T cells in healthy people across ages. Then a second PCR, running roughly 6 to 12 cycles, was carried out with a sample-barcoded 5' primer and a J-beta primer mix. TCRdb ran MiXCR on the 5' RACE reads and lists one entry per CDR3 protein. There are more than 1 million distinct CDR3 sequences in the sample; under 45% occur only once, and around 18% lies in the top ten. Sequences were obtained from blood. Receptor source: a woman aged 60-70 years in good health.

In DNA form, the CDR3 reads TGTGCCAGCAGTGAAGCGACCACTAGCGGGAAAGGGACCCAGTACTTC. Its translation is CASSEATTSGKGTQYF. The chain links TRBV2 to TRBJ2-5, with 10 positions matching TRBD2. Looked up from germline, CDR1 is SNHLY and CDR2 is FYNNEI. This CDR3 comprises 16 residues. V lost 0 bases, J lost 7 bases, and 8 bases stayed unmatched. The complete variable domain, with remaining parts taken from reference TRBV2 and TRBJ2-5, reads EPEVTQTPSHQVTQMGQEVILRCVPISNHLYFYWYRQILGQKVEFLVSFYNNEISEKSEIFDDQFSVERPDGSNFTLKIRSTKLEDSAMYFCASSEATTSGKGTQYFGPGTRLLVL.

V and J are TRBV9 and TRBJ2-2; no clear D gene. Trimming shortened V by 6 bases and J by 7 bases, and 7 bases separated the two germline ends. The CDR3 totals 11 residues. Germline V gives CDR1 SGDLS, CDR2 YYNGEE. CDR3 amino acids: CASTDSGELFF. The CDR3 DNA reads TGTGCCAGCACGGATAGCGGGGAGCTGTTTTTT.

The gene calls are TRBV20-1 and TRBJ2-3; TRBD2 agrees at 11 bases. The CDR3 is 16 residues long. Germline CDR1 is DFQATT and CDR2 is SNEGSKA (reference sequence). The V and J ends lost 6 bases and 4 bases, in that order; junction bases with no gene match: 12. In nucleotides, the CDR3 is TGCAGTGCCACACTAGCGGGAGTTTGGTTTGCAGATACGCAGTATTTT. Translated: CSATLAGVWFADTQYF.

DNA for the CDR3: TGTGCCAGCAGCTTAGGGGTGCAGGGAGCAGATACGCAGTATTTT. This gives the protein CASSLGVQGADTQYF. This rearrangement joins TRBV11-2 to TRBJ2-3, with D tentatively TRBD1 or TRBD2 (5 bases each). Germline V gives CDR1 SGHAT, CDR2 FQNNGV. Trimming left V 1 base short and J 4 bases short, with 12 bases between. The CDR3 runs 15 residues.

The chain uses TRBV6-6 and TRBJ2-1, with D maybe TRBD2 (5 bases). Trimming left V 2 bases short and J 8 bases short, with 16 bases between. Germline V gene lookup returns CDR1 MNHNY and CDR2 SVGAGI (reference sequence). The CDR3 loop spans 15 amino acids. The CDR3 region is CASSYEVGGLDEQFF. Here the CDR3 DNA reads TGTGCCAGCAGTTACGAGGTGGGTGGACTGGATGAGCAGTTCTTC.

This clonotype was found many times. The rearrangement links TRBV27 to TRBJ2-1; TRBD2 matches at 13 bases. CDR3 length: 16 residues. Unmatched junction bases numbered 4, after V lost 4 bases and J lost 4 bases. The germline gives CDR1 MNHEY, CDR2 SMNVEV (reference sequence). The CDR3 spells CASSWGLAGQYNEQFF. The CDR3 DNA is TGTGCCAGCAGTTGGGGACTAGCGGGGCAGTACAATGAGCAGTTCTTC.

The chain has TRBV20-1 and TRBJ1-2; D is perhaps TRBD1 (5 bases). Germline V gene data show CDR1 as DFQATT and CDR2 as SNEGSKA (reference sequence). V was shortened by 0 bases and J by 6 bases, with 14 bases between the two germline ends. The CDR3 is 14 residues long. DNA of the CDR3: TGCAGTGCTAGAGATCGCGGGTCGGGGGATGGCTACACCTTC. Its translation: CSARDRGSGDGYTF.

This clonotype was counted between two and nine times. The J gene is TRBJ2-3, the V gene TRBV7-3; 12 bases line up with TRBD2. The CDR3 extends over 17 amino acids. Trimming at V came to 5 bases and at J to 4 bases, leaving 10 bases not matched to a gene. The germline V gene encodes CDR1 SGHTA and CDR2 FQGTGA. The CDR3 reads CASSPGLAGPFPDTQYF. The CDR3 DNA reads TGTGCCAGCAGCCCCGGACTAGCGGGACCCTTCCCAGATACGCAGTATTTT.

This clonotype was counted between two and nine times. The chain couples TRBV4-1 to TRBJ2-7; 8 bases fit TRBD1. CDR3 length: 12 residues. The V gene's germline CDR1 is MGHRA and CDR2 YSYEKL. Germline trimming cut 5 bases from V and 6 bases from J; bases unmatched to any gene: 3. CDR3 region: CASSKTGVEQYF. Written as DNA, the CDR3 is TGCGCCAGCAGCAAGACAGGGGTCGAGCAGTACTTC.

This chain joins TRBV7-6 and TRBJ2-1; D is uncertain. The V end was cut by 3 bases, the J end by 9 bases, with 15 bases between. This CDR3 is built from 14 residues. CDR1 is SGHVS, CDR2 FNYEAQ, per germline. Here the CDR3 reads CASSFLGLNGEQFF. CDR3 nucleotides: TGTGCCAGCAGCTTCCTAGGGCTGAATGGTGAGCAGTTCTTC.

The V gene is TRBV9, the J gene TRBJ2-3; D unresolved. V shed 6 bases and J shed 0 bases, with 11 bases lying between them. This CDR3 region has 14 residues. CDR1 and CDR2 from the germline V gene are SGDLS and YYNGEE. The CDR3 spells CASTKAGSTDTQYF. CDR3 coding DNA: TGTGCCAGCACCAAAGCAGGTAGCACAGATACGCAGTATTTT.

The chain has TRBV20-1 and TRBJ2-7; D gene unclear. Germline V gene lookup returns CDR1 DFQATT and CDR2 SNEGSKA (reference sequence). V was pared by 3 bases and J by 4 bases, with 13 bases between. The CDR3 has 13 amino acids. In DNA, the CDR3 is TGCAGTGCTAGTGTTCGGGCATTTTACGAGCAGTACTTC. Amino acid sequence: CSASVRAFYEQYF.

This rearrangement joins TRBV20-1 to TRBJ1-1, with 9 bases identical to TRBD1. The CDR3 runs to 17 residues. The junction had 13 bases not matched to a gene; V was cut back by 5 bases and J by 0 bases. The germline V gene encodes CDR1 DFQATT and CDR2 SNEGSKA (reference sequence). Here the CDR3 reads CSAPKDRRTGVNTEAFF. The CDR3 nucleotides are TGCAGTGCTCCTAAAGATAGACGGACAGGGGTGAACACTGAAGCTTTCTTT.

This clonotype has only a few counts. The chain's CDR3 is CASQRESYEQYF. Written as DNA, the CDR3 is TGTGCCAGCCAGCGGGAGTCTTACGAGCAGTACTTC. The chain combines TRBV13 with TRBJ2-7, with TRBD2 identical over 8 bases. Germline V gene lookup returns CDR1 PRHDT and CDR2 FYEKMQ (reference sequence). This CDR3 contains 12 residues. V was pared by 8 bases and J by 4 bases, with 4 bases of the junction left unmatched.

The CDR3 here is CASSYEGPVPGTAYEQYF. The DNA for the CDR3 is TGTGCCAGCAGTTATGAAGGCCCCGTACCCGGGACAGCGTACGAGCAGTACTTC. The chain employs TRBV27 and TRBJ2-7; TRBD1 matches 7 bases. Germline CDR1 reads MNHEY; CDR2 reads SMNVEV (reference sequence). There are 18 residues in the CDR3. V shed 4 bases and J 4 bases; nucleotides not matched to a gene: 19.

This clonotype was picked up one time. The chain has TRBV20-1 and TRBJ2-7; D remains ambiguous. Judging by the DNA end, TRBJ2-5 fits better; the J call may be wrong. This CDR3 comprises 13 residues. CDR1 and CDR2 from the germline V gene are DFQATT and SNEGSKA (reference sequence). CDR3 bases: TGCAGTGCTGGGCTACACTATCCGAGGACCCAGTACTTC. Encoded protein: CSAGLHYPRTQYF.

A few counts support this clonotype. The CDR3 bases are TGCAGTGCCATAAGCGGGGCTAGCTCCTACGAGCAGTACTTC. Translating it yields CSAISGASSYEQYF. V is TRBV20-1 and J is TRBJ2-7; 7 bases are a match to TRBD2. The CDR3 length is 14 residues. The J segment lost 0 bases and the V segment lost 6 bases, leaving 8 bases of the junction unmatched. CDR1 is DFQATT and CDR2 is SNEGSKA in the germline V gene (reference sequence).

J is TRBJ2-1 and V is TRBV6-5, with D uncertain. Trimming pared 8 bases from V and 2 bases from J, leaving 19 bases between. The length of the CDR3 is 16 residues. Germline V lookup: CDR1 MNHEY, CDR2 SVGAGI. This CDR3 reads CASSQGPEGPYNEQFF. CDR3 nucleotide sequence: TGTGCCAGCTCTCAAGGCCCGGAAGGCCCCTACAATGAGCAGTTCTTC.

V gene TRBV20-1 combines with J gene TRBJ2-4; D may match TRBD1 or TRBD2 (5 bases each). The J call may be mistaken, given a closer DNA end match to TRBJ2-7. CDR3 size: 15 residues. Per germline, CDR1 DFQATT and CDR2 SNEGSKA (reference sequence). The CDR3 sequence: CSARDWDRDSYEQYF. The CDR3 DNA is TGCAGTGCTAGAGATTGGGACCGAGACTCCTACGAGCAGTACTTC.

CDR3 sequence: CASSPDRYSEAFF. In nucleotides, the CDR3 is TGTGCCAGCAGCCCTGACAGATATAGTGAAGCTTTCTTT. The chain recombines TRBV7-9 with TRBJ1-1, with D perhaps matching TRBD1 (5 bases). Germline assignment: CDR1 SEHNR and CDR2 FQNEAQ (reference sequence). V gave up 5 bases and J gave up 7 bases, with 14 bases separating them. The CDR3 is 13 amino acids.

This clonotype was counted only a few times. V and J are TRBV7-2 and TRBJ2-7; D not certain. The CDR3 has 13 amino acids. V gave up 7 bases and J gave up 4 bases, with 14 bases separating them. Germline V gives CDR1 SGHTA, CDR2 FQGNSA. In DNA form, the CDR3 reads TGTGCCAGCACCCCCCTTGGCGCATACGAGCAGTACTTC. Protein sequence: CASTPLGAYEQYF.

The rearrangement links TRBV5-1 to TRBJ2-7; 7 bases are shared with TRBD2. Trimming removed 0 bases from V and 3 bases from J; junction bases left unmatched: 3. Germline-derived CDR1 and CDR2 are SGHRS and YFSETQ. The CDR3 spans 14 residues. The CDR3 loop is CASSLAGLVYEQYF. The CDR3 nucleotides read TGCGCCAGCAGCTTGGCTGGACTAGTCTACGAGCAGTACTTC.

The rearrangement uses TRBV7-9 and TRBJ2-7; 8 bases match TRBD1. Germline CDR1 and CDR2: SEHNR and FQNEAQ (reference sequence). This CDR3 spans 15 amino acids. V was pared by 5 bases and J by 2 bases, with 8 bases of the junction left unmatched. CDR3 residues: CASSRHRGTTYEQYF. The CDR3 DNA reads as TGTGCCAGCAGCCGCCACAGGGGGACCACCTACGAGCAGTACTTC. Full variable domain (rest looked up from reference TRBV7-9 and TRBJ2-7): DTGVSQNPRHKITKRGQNVTFRCDPISEHNRLYWYRQTLGQGPEFLTYFQNEAQLEKSRLLSDRFSAERPKGSFSTLEIQRTEQGDSAMYLCASSRHRGTTYEQYFGPGTRLTVT.

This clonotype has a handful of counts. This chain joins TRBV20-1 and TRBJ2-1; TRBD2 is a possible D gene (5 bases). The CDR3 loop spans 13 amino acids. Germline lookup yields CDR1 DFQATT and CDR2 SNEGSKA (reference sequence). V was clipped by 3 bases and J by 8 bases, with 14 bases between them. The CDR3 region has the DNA TGCAGTGCTAGTGCCCCCGTCGGGGATGAGCAGTTCTTC. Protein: CSASAPVGDEQFF.

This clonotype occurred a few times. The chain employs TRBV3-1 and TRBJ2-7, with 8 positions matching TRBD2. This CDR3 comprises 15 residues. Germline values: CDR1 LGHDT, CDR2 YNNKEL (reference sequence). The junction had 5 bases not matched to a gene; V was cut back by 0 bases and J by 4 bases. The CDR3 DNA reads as TGTGCCAGCAGCCAAGATCGGGAGGGTTTGTACGAGCAGTACTTC. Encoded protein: CASSQDREGLYEQYF.

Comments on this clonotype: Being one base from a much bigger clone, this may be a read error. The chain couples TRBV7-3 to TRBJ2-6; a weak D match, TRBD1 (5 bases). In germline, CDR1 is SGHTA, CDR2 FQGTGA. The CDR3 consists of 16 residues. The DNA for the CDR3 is TGTGCCAGCGGCTTAATGTCAGGGTCTGGGGCCAACGTCCTGACTTTC. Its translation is CASGLMSGSGANVLTF.

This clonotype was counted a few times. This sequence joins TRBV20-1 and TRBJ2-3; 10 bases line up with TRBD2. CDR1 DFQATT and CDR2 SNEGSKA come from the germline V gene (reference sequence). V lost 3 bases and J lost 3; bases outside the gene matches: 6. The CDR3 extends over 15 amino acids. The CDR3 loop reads CSARGTSVATDTQYF. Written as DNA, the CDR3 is TGCAGTGCTAGGGGGACTAGCGTAGCAACAGATACGCAGTATTTT.

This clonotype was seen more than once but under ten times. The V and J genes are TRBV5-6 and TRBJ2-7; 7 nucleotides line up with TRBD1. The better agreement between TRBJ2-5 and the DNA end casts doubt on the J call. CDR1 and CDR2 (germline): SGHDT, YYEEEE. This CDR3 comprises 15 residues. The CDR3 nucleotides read TGTGCCAGCAGCTTGTTTCACTCCAGGGGGGAGACCCAGTACTTC. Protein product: CASSLFHSRGETQYF.

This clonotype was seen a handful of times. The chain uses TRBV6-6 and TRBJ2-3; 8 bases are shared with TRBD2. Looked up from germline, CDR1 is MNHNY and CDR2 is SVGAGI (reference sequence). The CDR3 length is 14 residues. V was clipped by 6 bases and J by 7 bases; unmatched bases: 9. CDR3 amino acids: CASSQSGGVNTQYF. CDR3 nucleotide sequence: TGTGCCAGCAGCCAAAGCGGGGGCGTGAATACGCAGTATTTT.

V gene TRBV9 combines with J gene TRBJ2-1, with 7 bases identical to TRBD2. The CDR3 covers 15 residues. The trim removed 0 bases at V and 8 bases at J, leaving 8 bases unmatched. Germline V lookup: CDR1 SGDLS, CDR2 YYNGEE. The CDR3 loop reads CASSVDGGSIDEQFF. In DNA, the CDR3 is TGTGCCAGCAGCGTAGATGGCGGGAGTATAGATGAGCAGTTCTTC.